The 13 T cell receptor beta chains given below trace back to one sample, sequenced in a study of blood T cells in healthy people across ages. Then a second PCR, running about 7 to 11 cycles, was carried out with a sample-barcoded 5' primer and a J-beta primer mix. TCRdb re-called the 5' RACE reads with MiXCR, one entry per CDR3 protein. The data show about 780,000 distinct CDR3 sequences, around 25% seen once. The same sample was also used in a study of T cells of mothers and their children.

Sequencing input: blood. Receptors originate from a boy younger than 18 in good health.

This clonotype was picked up a small number of times. V and J are TRBV5-1 and TRBJ2-3, with D possibly being TRBD2 (6 bases). The CDR3 contains 14 residues. V dropped 4 bases and J dropped 5 bases, with 14 bases sitting between them. Germline loops: CDR1 SGHRS, CDR2 YFSETQ. The CDR3 DNA reads TGCGCCAGCAGCGTCACCGGGGGTGAAGATACGCAGTATTTT. Its translation is CASSVTGGEDTQYF. Drawing the rest from reference TRBV5-1 and TRBJ2-3, the complete variable domain is KAGVTQTPRYLIKTRGQQVTLSCSPISGHRSVSWYQQTPGQGLQFLFEYFSETQRNKGNFPGRFSGRQFSNSRSEMNVSTLELGDSALYLCASSVTGGEDTQYFGPGTRLTVL.

The chain combines TRBV20-1 with TRBJ1-5; D unclear. V was pared by 3 bases and J by 7 bases, with 16 bases between. The CDR3 consists of 14 residues. Germline loops: CDR1 DFQATT, CDR2 SNEGSKA (reference sequence). The CDR3 loop is CSASDRARMQPQHF. The CDR3 DNA follows: TGCAGTGCTAGCGATCGGGCCCGAATGCAGCCCCAGCATTTT.

This sequence joins TRBV5-5 and TRBJ1-1, with 7 bases that match TRBD1. The V and J ends lost 0 bases and 5 bases, in that order; junction bases with no gene match: 7. This CDR3 has 15 amino acids. Germline V lookup: CDR1 SGHKS, CDR2 YYEKEE (reference sequence). The CDR3 spells CASSLVRTGRTEAFF. CDR3 sequence (DNA): TGTGCCAGCAGCTTGGTTAGGACAGGAAGGACTGAAGCTTTCTTT. The full variable domain, its missing parts supplied by reference TRBV5-5 and TRBJ1-1, is DAGVTQSPTHLIKTRGQQVTLRCSPISGHKSVSWYQQVLGQGPQFIFQYYEKEERGRGNFPDRFSARQFPNYSSELNVNALLLGDSALYLCASSLVRTGRTEAFFGQGTRLTVV.

CDR3 in DNA: TGTGCCCCCCAGCGAGGGCGGCAAGAGACCCAGTACTTC. It translates to CAPQRGRQETQYF. The V gene is TRBV21-1, the J gene TRBJ2-5; the table's D gene call, TRBD2, was not cross checked with the DNA. TRBV21-1 is a pseudogene. The CDR3 has 13 residues.

This chain uses TRBV7-2 with TRBJ2-3; D is possibly TRBD1 (6 bases). V was pared by 5 bases and J by 10 bases, with 19 bases between. Germline V gene data show CDR1 as SGHTA and CDR2 as FQGNSA. The CDR3 consists of 14 residues. For the CDR3, the DNA is TGTGCCAGCAGCCCGGACCGGGACACCATACCGCAGTATTTT. Amino acid sequence: CASSPDRDTIPQYF.

The chain recombines TRBV29-1 with TRBJ2-3; perhaps TRBD2 as D (7 bases). Germline loops: CDR1 SQVTM, CDR2 ANQGSEA. The CDR3 is made up of 12 amino acids. Trimming took off 8 bases at V and 2 bases at J, with 11 bases between the two ends. CDR3 bases: TGCAGCCACGGGGGGCTCACAGATACGCAGTATTTT. The encoded protein is CSHGGLTDTQYF.

The count of this clonotype is one. The rearrangement joins TRBV29-1 to TRBJ2-3; D perhaps matches TRBD1 (6 bases). Trimming left V 7 bases short and J 2 bases short, with 16 bases between. The CDR3 extends over 14 amino acids. Germline lookup yields CDR1 SQVTM and CDR2 ANQGSEA. The CDR3 spells CSAEAGDSTDTQYF. The CDR3 DNA sequence: TGCAGCGCCGAGGCAGGGGATTCCACAGATACGCAGTATTTT.

This clonotype was observed a few times. The chain uses TRBV4-1 and TRBJ2-5; either TRBD1 or TRBD2 may fit D (6 bases each). The end of the DNA fits TRBJ2-7 better, so the J call may be wrong. The CDR3 is 15 residues long. The germline CDR1 and CDR2 sequences are MGHRA and YSYEKL. CDR3 nucleotide sequence: TGCGCCAGCAGCCCTTCGGAGGGACATGACTACGAGCAGTACTTC. It codes for CASSPSEGHDYEQYF.

The gene calls are TRBV7-2 and TRBJ2-5; 8 bases map to TRBD2. Germline CDR1 is SGHTA and CDR2 is FQGNSA. The V segment lost 0 bases and the J segment 5 bases; nucleotides outside the gene matches: 8. The CDR3 length is 16 residues. The CDR3 loop reads CASSLANGGAGETQYF. The CDR3 DNA sequence: TGTGCCAGCAGCTTAGCCAACGGGGGGGCCGGGGAGACCCAGTACTTC.

This clonotype was observed a handful of times. The chain joins TRBV20-1 to TRBJ2-3; D gene ambiguous. This CDR3 comprises 12 residues. Trimming pared 1 base from V and 2 bases from J, leaving 4 bases between. Germline-derived CDR1 and CDR2 are DFQATT and SNEGSKA (reference sequence). The CDR3 spells CSARVDTDTQYF. CDR3 nucleotide sequence: TGCAGTGCTAGAGTTGACACAGATACGCAGTATTTT.

This sequence joins TRBV11-2 and TRBJ2-5, with 12 bases that match TRBD2. V shed 2 bases and J 1 base; nucleotides not matched to a gene: 8. From germline, CDR1 is SGHAT and CDR2 FQNNGV. This CDR3 has 18 amino acids. The CDR3 coding sequence is TGTGCCAGCAGCTTACAACTAGCGGGGGGCACTCTCCAAGAGACCCAGTACTTC. This translates into CASSLQLAGGTLQETQYF.

This chain uses TRBV5-1 with TRBJ2-1; 10 bases align to TRBD2. The germline V gene encodes CDR1 SGHRS and CDR2 YFSETQ. The CDR3 contains 15 residues. After removal of 6 bases from V and 5 bases from J, the junction contained 8 bases not matched to a gene. CDR3 DNA sequence: TGCGCCAGCAAACCTAGCGGGAGATTAGACAATGAGCAGTTCTTC. Translating it yields CASKPSGRLDNEQFF.

This clonotype was counted a few times. The chain recombines TRBV2 with TRBJ2-3; 11 bases map to TRBD2. The CDR3 extends over 14 amino acids. The junction had 11 bases not matched to a gene; V was cut back by 8 bases and J by 10 bases. Per the germline V gene, CDR1 is SNHLY and CDR2 is FYNNEI. CDR3: CASQRGLAAFPQYF. Here the CDR3 DNA reads TGTGCCAGCCAACGGGGACTAGCGGCTTTCCCGCAGTATTTT.